This T cell receptor beta chain was identified in a study of control samples from healthy donors and cancer patients. The length of the CDR3 is 15 residues. Germline loops: CDR1 SNHLY, CDR2 FYNNEI. Trimming removed 6 bases from V and 5 bases from J, with 17 bases in between. Measured with immunoSEQ multiplex PCR; TCRdb has only the in-frame clones, and not every one. Among over 60,000 clones listed, about 87% were seen once. This clonotype was obtained from a woman aged 55-69 years with head and neck cancer. The chain employs TRBV2 and TRBJ2-1; possible D gene TRBD1, 6 bases. The source material was PBMCs. The CDR3 sequence is CASRPQGYQHNEQFF. CDR3 DNA sequence: TGTGCCAGCAGACCTCAGGGGTATCAGCACAATGAGCAGTTCTTC. Supplemented by reference TRBV2 and TRBJ2-1, the full variable domain reads EPEVTQTPSHQVTQMGQEVILRCVPISNHLYFYWYRQILGQKVEFLVSFYNNEISEKSEIFDDQFSVERPDGSNFTLKIRSTKLEDSAMYFCASRPQGYQHNEQFFGPGTRLTVL.